These T cell receptor beta chains were read from a single sample in a study of T-cell reconstitution after alpha-beta-depleted transplantation in children. TCRdb itself ran the PCR reads through MiXCR, one entry per CDR3 protein. The top ten clones hold about 5% of a sample with around 800,000 distinct CDR3 sequences, 15% to 20% of them seen once. Sequencing was performed on PBMCs, mostly from graft donor cells, taken 360 days after TCRalphabeta/CD19-depleted stem cell transplant. Every receptor here comes from a male patient aged 10-17 years who had a stem cell transplant for acute lymphoblastic leukemia, so the T cells may come from the graft donor. Each CDR3 is given with its conserved first and last residue. A D gene is named only where the DNA matches it firmly.

j_call d_call v_call cdr3_aa
TRBJ2-7 - TRBV5-1 CASGQNLAYEQYF
TRBJ2-1 TRBD2 TRBV5-1 CASSFRLAGFGALNEQFF
TRBJ2-7 - TRBV2 CASSEDQGEQYF
TRBJ2-5 TRBD1 TRBV5-1 CASSYGTANQETQYF
TRBJ2-1 TRBD2 TRBV27 CASSGGSGKSSYNEQFF
TRBJ2-1 TRBD2 TRBV10-3 CAISDPGGRGDNYNEQFF
TRBJ2-3 TRBD2 TRBV29-1 CSVAPGLAGGDTQYF
TRBJ2-3 - TRBV30 CAWSGFAAAQYF
TRBJ2-1 - TRBV4-1 CASRTTGDEQFF
TRBJ2-7 TRBD1 TRBV5-1 CASSINRGQSYEQYF
TRBJ2-1 TRBD2 TRBV6-2/TRBV6-3 CASSYWGTSGPSYNEQFF
TRBJ2-7 - TRBV29-1 CSVEDEDRPVGEQYF
TRBJ1-3 - TRBV7-2 CASSSNSGNTIYF
TRBJ2-5 - TRBV29-1 CSVEAARIQETQYF
TRBJ2-5 TRBD2 TRBV12-5 CASGSSRGVHETQYF
TRBJ2-1 TRBD2 TRBV5-1 CASSPVAGGNNEQFF
TRBJ1-2 TRBD1 TRBV18 CASSPRTGAWDGYTF
TRBJ1-5 - TRBV15 CATSLDRNNQPQHF
TRBJ2-2 - TRBV29-1 CSVEWGVDTGELFF
TRBJ2-1 TRBD2 TRBV9 CANSLPPGTSVQFF
TRBJ2-7 TRBD1 TRBV24-1 CATSGLTGTGGFEQYF
TRBJ1-2 - TRBV7-9 CASSFRSGGYTF
TRBJ1-1 TRBD1 TRBV19 CAVTGGETEAFF
TRBJ2-7 - TRBV7-6 CASSSSANEQYF
TRBJ2-3 TRBD2 TRBV20-1 CSAREAGGRRTDTQYF
TRBJ2-1 - TRBV6-2/TRBV6-3 CASSYKGVEQFF
TRBJ2-7 TRBD1 TRBV6-5 CASSYRRGQGAYEQYF
TRBJ2-3 - TRBV5-1 CASSAPTSSMSPDTQYF
TRBJ2-7 TRBD1 TRBV9 CASSETGGIGYEQYF
TRBJ2-3 TRBD2 TRBV6-5 CASSYSPSGIGDTQYF
TRBJ2-7 - TRBV7-6 CASSLRMSGWYEQYF
TRBJ1-1 TRBD1 TRBV25-1 CASGRQGINTEAFF
TRBJ2-7 - TRBV13 CASSLLVTNYEQYF
TRBJ2-5 - TRBV7-9 CASSLIRETQYF
TRBJ2-2 - TRBV6-1 CASRSRPNTGELFF
TRBJ2-7 TRBD1 TRBV12-3/TRBV12-4 CASTGQGVHYEQYF
TRBJ2-1 TRBD2 TRBV6-5 CASSSVAGGPSSEQFF
TRBJ2-1 - TRBV5-5 CASSFPGVRYNEQFF
TRBJ2-7 TRBD1 TRBV20-1 CSARVLGFGQGKEQYF
TRBJ2-1 - TRBV4-1 CASSGPGIELNEQFF
TRBJ1-1 - TRBV20-1 CSAPGVVTEAFF
TRBJ2-4 TRBD2 TRBV5-1 CASSLESRLAGEAQYF
TRBJ2-2 - TRBV27 CASSSRGNTGELFF
TRBJ1-5 - TRBV7-6 CASSLLGAAQPQHF